This entry lists 7 T cell receptor beta chains sequenced from one sample in a study of T cells in Graves' hyperthyroidism and ophthalmopathy. Amplification yielded TCR beta CDR3 regions, with RNA transcripts as the source. The HTBI primer set drove a first-round RT-PCR of the TCR CDR3. One entry per CDR3 protein results from TCRdb running MiXCR on the multiplex PCR reads. The sample carries around 500,000 distinct CDR3 sequences, around a fifth recorded once. Sequenced: blood. The receptors stem from a woman between 65 and 79 years old with Graves' ophthalmopathy.

The chain is built from TRBV30 and TRBJ2-7; D is ambiguous. V lost 2 bases and J lost 5, with 16 bases in between. CDR1 GTSNPN and CDR2 SVGIG come from the germline V gene (reference sequence). The CDR3 has 14 residues. The CDR3 sequence is CAWSFLPSRNEQYF. The CDR3 DNA reads as TGTGCCTGGAGTTTTTTGCCCTCGAGGAACGAGCAGTACTTC.

For this clonotype: A read error may explain this, as a much larger clone is one base away. The genes are TRBV2 and TRBJ2-5; D is unclear. The length of the CDR3 is 14 residues. Per germline, CDR1 SNHLY and CDR2 FYNNEI. CDR3 loop: CTSSEQGNQETQYF. The CDR3 DNA sequence: TGTACCAGCAGTGAACAAGGGAACCAAGAGACCCAGTACTTC.

This chain uses TRBV5-4 with TRBJ2-6, with a tentative D call TRBD2 (5 bases). V was pared by 5 bases and J by 2 bases, with 14 bases between. Germline V CDR1 and CDR2: SGHNT, YYREEE (reference sequence). The CDR3 is 16 residues long. DNA of the CDR3: TGTGCCAGCAGTCCGGGATGGGGAACTGGGGCCAACGTCCTGACTTTC. It is translated as CASSPGWGTGANVLTF.

The rearrangement joins TRBV6-2 or TRBV6-3 to TRBJ2-5; D possibly corresponds to TRBD2 (6 bases). This CDR3 has 13 residues. Germline lookup yields CDR1 MNHEY and CDR2 SVGEGT. The V and J ends lost 4 bases and 5 bases respectively, with 11 bases between them. DNA for the CDR3: TGTGCCAGCAGTTCGGAGGGCCGGGAGACCCAGTACTTC. Residues: CASSSEGRETQYF.

This chain's CDR3 is CSALGLLAGVEDTQYF. For the CDR3, the DNA is TGCAGTGCGCTGGGCCTACTAGCGGGAGTAGAAGATACGCAGTATTTT. The chain uses TRBV20-1 and TRBJ2-3; TRBD2 aligns across 11 bases. V lost 6 bases to trimming and J lost 5 bases; unmatched junction nucleotides: 13. This CDR3 contains 16 residues. Germline-derived CDR1 and CDR2 are DFQATT and SNEGSKA (reference sequence).

This sequence joins TRBV2 and TRBJ1-5; D not certain. CDR3 size: 15 residues. Germline-derived CDR1 and CDR2 are SNHLY and FYNNEI. The V gene lost 3 bases and the J gene lost 5 bases, with 14 bases spanning the gap. CDR3 DNA: TGTGCCAGCAGTGATATTCTAAGGCCTTATCAGCCCCAGCATTTT. Its protein is CASSDILRPYQPQHF.

Many counts were recorded for this clonotype. This chain joins TRBV6-1 and TRBJ1-1, with a weak D call TRBD1 (5 bases). From germline, CDR1 is MNHNS and CDR2 SASEGT. The V and J ends lost 6 bases and 0 bases respectively, with 17 bases between them. The CDR3 sequence is 16 residues long. CDR3 protein: CASSWALGGVNTEAFF. The CDR3 coding sequence is TGTGCCAGCAGCTGGGCCCTCGGAGGGGTGAACACTGAAGCTTTCTTT.